This T cell receptor (beta chain) was obtained from a study of T cell repertoires in cytomegalovirus infection. Looking at the study overall: Recently identified HLA-C-restricted and well-studied HLA-B-restricted CMV epitopes were used. Study conclusions and caveats: What dominated the ex vivo response were HLA-C-restricted CMV-specific TCR beta clonotypes. People with CMV and the relevant HLA were identified by cumulative public TCR beta family frequency.

This CDR3 region has 13 residues. V lost 6 bases to trimming and J lost 13 bases; unmatched junction nucleotides: 13. Worth noting for this clonotype: Antigen specificity is unknown.

One entry per CDR3 protein, called by TCRdb with MiXCR from the reads. The sample has some 500,000 distinct CDR3 sequences; around 30% are singletons. Sample: cultured PBMCs, taken from culture after CMV antigen stimulation. The TCR comes from a human donor in good health (CMV status not recorded). Some clones in this sample may be carry-over from other donors' samples. The chain uses TRBV12-3 or TRBV12-4 and TRBJ1-2; 8 bases are a match to TRBD1. The CDR3 sequence: CASRPARTGLCTF. In DNA, the CDR3 is TGTGCCAGCAGACCTGCTAGGACAGGGCTGTGCACCTTC.